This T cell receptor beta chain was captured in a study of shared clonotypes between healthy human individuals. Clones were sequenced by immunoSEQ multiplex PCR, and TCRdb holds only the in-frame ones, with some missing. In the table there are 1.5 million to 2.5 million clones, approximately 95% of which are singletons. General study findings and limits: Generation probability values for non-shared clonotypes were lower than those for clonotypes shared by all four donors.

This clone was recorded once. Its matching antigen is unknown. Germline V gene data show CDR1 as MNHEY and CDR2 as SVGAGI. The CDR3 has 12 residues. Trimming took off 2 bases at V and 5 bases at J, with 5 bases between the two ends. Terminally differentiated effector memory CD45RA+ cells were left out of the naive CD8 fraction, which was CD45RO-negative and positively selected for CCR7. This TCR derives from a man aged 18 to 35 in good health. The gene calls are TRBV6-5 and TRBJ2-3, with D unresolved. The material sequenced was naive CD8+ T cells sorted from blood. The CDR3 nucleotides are TGTGCCAGCAGTTACGCCGAAGATACGCAGTATTTT. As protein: CASSYAEDTQYF.